These 6 T cell receptor beta chains were all obtained from the same sample, sequenced in a study of blood T cell repertoires in COVID-19. TCRdb keeps only in-frame clones here, not all; method: immunoSEQ multiplex PCR. Of about 50,000 clones listed, around nine tenths are singletons. The material sequenced was peripheral blood. Every receptor here comes from a human donor in a cohort sampled during active COVID-19.

This chain joins TRBV6-1 and TRBJ1-3; 7 positions agree with TRBD1. V lost 3 bases, J lost 1 base, and 6 bases stayed unmatched. This CDR3 region has 16 residues. Germline V gives CDR1 MNHNS, CDR2 SASEGT. CDR3 loop: CASSDGKGASGNTIYF. CDR3 nucleotide sequence: TGTGCCAGCAGTGATGGGAAGGGGGCATCTGGAAACACCATATATTTT.

J is TRBJ1-2 and V is TRBV28; 7 nucleotides match TRBD1. Trimming cost V 5 bases and J 1 base; bases outside gene matches: 10. Germline lookup yields CDR1 MDHEN and CDR2 SYDVKM. The CDR3 is 16 residues long. This chain's CDR3 is CASSLGTEIFNYGYTF. The CDR3 DNA is TGTGCCAGCAGTCTGGGGACAGAAATCTTTAACTATGGCTACACCTTC.

V usage is TRBV15 and J usage is TRBJ2-7, with 7 bases matching TRBD2. The V gene end was trimmed by 1 base and the J gene end by 0 bases; junction bases not matched to a gene: 15. The CDR3 runs 19 residues. Per germline, CDR1 LNHNV and CDR2 YYDKDF (reference sequence). Written as DNA, the CDR3 is TGTGCCACCAGCAGAGGGGGGGGGAAGGGACTGACGAGCTCCTACGAGCAGTACGTC. Encoded protein: CATSRGGGKGLTSSYEQYV.

The chain employs TRBV4-1 and TRBJ1-3; no definite D call. Trimming removed 1 base from V and 8 bases from J, with 15 bases in between. Germline assignment: CDR1 MGHRA and CDR2 YSYEKL. This CDR3 comprises 15 residues. The DNA of the CDR3 is TGCGCCAGCAGCCAAGTTTCGGAGTTTCGAGACACCATATATTTT. Protein sequence: CASSQVSEFRDTIYF.

J is TRBJ1-5 and V is TRBV10-3; D gene unclear. The CDR3 covers 12 residues. With 7 bases removed from V and 4 bases from J, the gap between germline ends came to 8 bases. The germline gives CDR1 ENHRY, CDR2 SYGVKD. The CDR3 is CAIIGKNQPQHF. As DNA, the CDR3 is TGTGCCATCATCGGTAAAAATCAGCCCCAGCATTTT.

The sample holds one count of this clone. The genes are TRBV6-2 or TRBV6-3 and TRBJ2-1, with 9 positions matching TRBD2. Per germline, CDR1 MNHEY and CDR2 SVGEGT. The CDR3 has 16 residues. V dropped 6 bases and J dropped 5; count of bases not matched to a gene: 11. CDR3 nucleotides: TGTGCCAGCAGCCGCCCCGGGACTAGCCGAGACAATGAGCAGTTCTTC. This translates into CASSRPGTSRDNEQFF.